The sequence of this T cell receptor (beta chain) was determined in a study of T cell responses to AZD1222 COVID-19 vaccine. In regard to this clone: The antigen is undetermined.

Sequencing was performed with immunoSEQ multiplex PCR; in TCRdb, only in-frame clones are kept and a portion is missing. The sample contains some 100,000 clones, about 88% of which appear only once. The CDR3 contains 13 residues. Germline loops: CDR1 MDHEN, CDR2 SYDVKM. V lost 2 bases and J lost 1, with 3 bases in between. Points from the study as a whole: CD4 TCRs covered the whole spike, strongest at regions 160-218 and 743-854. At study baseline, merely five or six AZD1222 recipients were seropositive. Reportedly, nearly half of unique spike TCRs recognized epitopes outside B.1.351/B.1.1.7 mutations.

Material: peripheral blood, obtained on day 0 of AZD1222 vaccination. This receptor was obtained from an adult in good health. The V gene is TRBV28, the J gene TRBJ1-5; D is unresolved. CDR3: CASSLRSNQPQHF. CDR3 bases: TGTGCCAGCAGTTTACGGAGCAATCAGCCCCAGCATTTT.